The rows below give T cell receptor beta chains drawn from one sample of a study of T-cell reconstitution after alpha-beta-depleted transplantation in children. TCRdb redid the calling of the PCR reads with MiXCR, one entry per CDR3 protein. This sample has a few hundred thousand distinct CDR3 sequences; around 13% occur once, and the top ten carry 5% to 6%. The sample consisted of PBMCs from the stem cell graft donor, taken from the stem cell graft. The receptors stem from a human donor who donated a stem cell graft to a child with combined immunodeficiency. Both conserved end residues are part of each CDR3.

v_call | cdr3_aa
TRBV28 | CASGGPSNSGANVLTF
TRBV10-3 | CAISEDRRGWETQYF
TRBV4-3 | CASSRFRGDEQYF
TRBV12-3/TRBV12-4 | CASDREGTDTQYF
TRBV10-3 | CAISESGPYSYNEQFF
TRBV28 | CASNSAGYGYTF
TRBV2 | CASRALAGVSDEQFF
TRBV20-1 | CSAWSITSGIYEQYF
TRBV15 | CATSRDHSDMGTYEQYF
TRBV6-5 | CASTFLGRDTEAFF
TRBV6-1 | CASSERSLFGTDIYQETQYF
TRBV5-4 | CASSSRRTDPETQYF
TRBV25-1 | CASTGQPQETQYF
TRBV12-3/TRBV12-4 | CASSPPGLASYNEQFF
TRBV10-3 | CAISGSVISYNEQFF
TRBV12-3/TRBV12-4 | CASSLERAYNEQYF
TRBV12-3/TRBV12-4 | CASSSNREYEQYF
TRBV20-1 | CSARGGTKDRVYNEQFF
TRBV4-1 | CASSQGEDRTYEQYF
TRBV6-1 | CASSRSGRTYEQYF
TRBV6-5 | CASSYRLAGINEQFF
TRBV7-9 | CASSKSWDKKSYEQYF
TRBV7-9 | CASSLGPGNEQLF
TRBV7-6 | CASSLHGAAGELFF
TRBV12-3/TRBV12-4 | CASSLRTSGNTIYF
TRBV10-3 | CAISSQNGAGANVLTF
TRBV5-1 | CASSPSGLTGELFF
TRBV5-1 | CASSLEAGDSYEQYF
TRBV15 | CATSRERLGQPQHF
TRBV6-5 | CASSYSWGFATGEDTQYF
TRBV5-1 | CASSEGNSNQPQHF
TRBV7-2 | CASSQRTSLETQYF
TRBV12-3/TRBV12-4 | CAIQGAHEKLFF
TRBV4-3 | CASSQRTDSYEQYF
TRBV10-3 | CAISESRGRGQETQYF
TRBV10-3 | CAISESLSGRALNEQFF
TRBV4-2 | CASSQVLGTGELFF
TRBV29-1 | CSAGDPGSYNEQFF
TRBV5-1 | CASGTDSTDTQYF
TRBV3-1 | CASSQDPIEQYF
TRBV7-2 | CASSLLSRLIRTGELFF
TRBV2 | CASSTIDRAYEQYF
TRBV29-1 | CSANDRSEQFF
TRBV5-1 | CASSSKRGGNTGELFF
TRBV11-3 | CASSLVAGRSYNEQFF